The T cell receptor (beta chain) under discussion was sequenced for a study of T cells in localized non-small cell lung cancer. Method: immunoSEQ multiplex PCR; TCRdb's copy keeps in-frame clones and lacks some. The sample consists of approximately 88,000 clones, roughly 90% of them appearing once. The V and J ends lost 3 bases and 7 bases respectively, with 15 bases between them. The length of the CDR3 is 14 residues. Germline V gene data show CDR1 as MNHEY and CDR2 as SMNVEV (reference sequence). This chain uses TRBV27 with TRBJ1-2; tentative D call: TRBD1 (6 bases). The sequencing here drew on PBMCs, taken before any cancer treatment. The receptor was isolated from a woman between 35 and 70 years old with stage II squamous cell lung carcinoma. The CDR3 DNA reads as TGTGCCAGCAGTTTGGCGTCACAGGGTGGTGGCTACACCTTC. Translating gives CASSLASQGGGYTF.